Below are 8 T cell receptor beta chains sequenced from a single sample in a study of identical twins. TCRdb used MiXCR to reprocess the 5' RACE reads, holding one entry per CDR3 protein. This sample has fewer than 900,000 distinct CDR3 sequences, with approximately 21% found just once. These same data were also listed under a study on T cells expressing NK-cell markers.

Sequenced sample: PBMCs. The receptors shown here come from a young woman in good health.

This clonotype has a handful of counts. The chain couples TRBV4-3 to TRBJ2-3, with TRBD2 as a possible D gene (6 bases). Germline CDR1 reads LGHNA; CDR2 reads YSLEER. CDR3 length equals 18 residues. The ends were cut back, 1 base at V and 6 bases at J, with 23 bases in the middle. Here the CDR3 reads CASSQGRTGTLFSDTQYF. CDR3 DNA sequence: TGCGCCAGCAGCCAAGGGCGAACCGGGACTTTATTTTCGGATACGCAGTATTTT.

The rearrangement links TRBV7-9 to TRBJ2-7, with D possibly being TRBD2 (6 bases). The CDR3 loop spans 17 amino acids. The V end lost 5 bases, the J end lost 3 bases, and 23 bases lay between the germline ends. Germline V gene data show CDR1 as SEHNR and CDR2 as FQNEAQ (reference sequence). The CDR3 here is CASSPPGGAAASYEQYF. In nucleotides, the CDR3 is TGTGCCAGCAGCCCGCCCGGGGGAGCAGCCGCAAGCTACGAGCAGTACTTC.

The genes are TRBV5-1 and TRBJ2-7, with 11 bases lining up with TRBD1. CDR3 length equals 14 residues. CDR1 and CDR2 (germline): SGHRS, YFSETQ. The V and J ends lost 7 bases and 3 bases, in that order; junction bases with no gene match: 6. CDR3 DNA: TGCGCCAGCGGGGCTGGGACAGGGGGCTACGAGCAGTACTTC. Its protein is CASGAGTGGYEQYF.

This clonotype was seen more than once but under ten times. J is TRBJ2-3 and V is TRBV20-1; TRBD2 agrees at 10 bases. Per the germline V gene, CDR1 is DFQATT and CDR2 is SNEGSKA (reference sequence). V shed 0 bases, J shed 8 bases, and the junction held 8 bases outside the gene matches. The CDR3 spans 15 residues. The CDR3 spells CSARDRSGGAFTQYF. The CDR3 DNA follows: TGCAGTGCTAGAGATCGGAGCGGGGGGGCGTTTACGCAGTATTTT.

The V call is TRBV12-3 or TRBV12-4, the J call TRBJ2-7, with D unclear. This CDR3 comprises 14 residues. V was trimmed by 2 bases and J by 0 bases, leaving 8 bases between them. The CDR3 spells CASSLYIHSYEQYF. CDR3 DNA sequence: TGTGCCAGCAGTTTATATATCCACTCCTACGAGCAGTACTTC.

V and J are TRBV9 and TRBJ2-7; 7 positions agree with TRBD2. V shed 4 bases and J 5 bases; nucleotides not matched to a gene: 9. The germline CDR1 and CDR2 sequences are SGDLS and YYNGEE. The CDR3 runs to 14 residues. The CDR3 bases are TGTGCCAGCAGCCCTCTGAGGGGAGGGGACGAGCAGTACTTC. Its translation: CASSPLRGGDEQYF.

The chain is built from TRBV12-3 or TRBV12-4 and TRBJ2-3; 11 bases map to TRBD2. V was clipped by 1 base and J by 3 bases; unmatched bases: 6. This CDR3 has 17 residues. This chain's CDR3 is CASSLGLAGGVTDTQYF. DNA of the CDR3: TGTGCCAGCAGTTTAGGGCTAGCGGGGGGTGTTACAGATACGCAGTATTTT.

The gene calls are TRBV5-1 and TRBJ2-1; 14 bases align to TRBD2. Per germline, CDR1 SGHRS and CDR2 YFSETQ. Trimming removed 1 base from V and 6 bases from J; junction bases left unmatched: 6. The CDR3 runs to 17 residues. In nucleotides, the CDR3 is TGCGCCAGCAGCTTGCGGGCCGGGACTAGCGGGGGCAATGAGCAGTTCTTC. Translating gives CASSLRAGTSGGNEQFF.